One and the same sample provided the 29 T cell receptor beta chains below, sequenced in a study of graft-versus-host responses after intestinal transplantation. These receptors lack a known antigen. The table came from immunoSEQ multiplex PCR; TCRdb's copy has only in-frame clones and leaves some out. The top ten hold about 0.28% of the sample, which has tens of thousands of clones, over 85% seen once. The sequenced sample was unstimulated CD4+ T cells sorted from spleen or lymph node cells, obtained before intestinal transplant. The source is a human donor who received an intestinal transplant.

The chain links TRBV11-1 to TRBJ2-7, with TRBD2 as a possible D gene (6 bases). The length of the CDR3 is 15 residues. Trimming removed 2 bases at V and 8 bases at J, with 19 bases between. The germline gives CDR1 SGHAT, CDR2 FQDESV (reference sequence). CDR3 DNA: TGTGCCAGCAGCTTATTGGCTAGCGATATTACGAAGCAGTACTTC. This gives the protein CASSLLASDITKQYF.

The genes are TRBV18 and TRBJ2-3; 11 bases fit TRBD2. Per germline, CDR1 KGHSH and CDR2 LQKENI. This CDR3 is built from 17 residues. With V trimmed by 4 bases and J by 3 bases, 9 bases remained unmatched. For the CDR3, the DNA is TGTGCCAGCTCACGATTACTAGCGGGAGAAGTGACAGATACGCAGTATTTT. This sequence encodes CASSRLLAGEVTDTQYF.

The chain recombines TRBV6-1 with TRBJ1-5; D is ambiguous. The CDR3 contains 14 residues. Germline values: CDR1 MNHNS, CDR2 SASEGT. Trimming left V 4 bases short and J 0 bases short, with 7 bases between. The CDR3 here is CASSGVYSNQPQHF. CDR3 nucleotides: TGTGCCAGCAGTGGGGTGTATAGCAATCAGCCCCAGCATTTT.

In nucleotides, the CDR3 is TGTGCCAGCAGGGGACAGGGCGATACTGAAGCTTTCTTT. Protein sequence: CASRGQGDTEAFF. This chain links TRBV28 with TRBJ1-1, with 9 bases fitting TRBD1. This CDR3 has 13 residues. Germline V lookup: CDR1 MDHEN, CDR2 SYDVKM. Losses at the gene ends were 6 bases for V and 5 bases for J; bases not matched to a gene: 4.

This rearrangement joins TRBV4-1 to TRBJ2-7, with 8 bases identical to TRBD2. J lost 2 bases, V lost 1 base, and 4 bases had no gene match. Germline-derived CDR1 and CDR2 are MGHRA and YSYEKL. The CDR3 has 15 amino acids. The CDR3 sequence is CASSQAGGPPYEQYF. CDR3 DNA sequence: TGCGCCAGCAGCCAAGCGGGGGGGCCCCCCTACGAGCAGTACTTC.

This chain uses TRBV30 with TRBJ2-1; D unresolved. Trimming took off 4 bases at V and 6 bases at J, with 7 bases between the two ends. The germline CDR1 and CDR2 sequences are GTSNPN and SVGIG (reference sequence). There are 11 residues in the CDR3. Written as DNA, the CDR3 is TGTGCCTGGACCAGCTTCAATGAGCAGTTCTTC. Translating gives CAWTSFNEQFF.

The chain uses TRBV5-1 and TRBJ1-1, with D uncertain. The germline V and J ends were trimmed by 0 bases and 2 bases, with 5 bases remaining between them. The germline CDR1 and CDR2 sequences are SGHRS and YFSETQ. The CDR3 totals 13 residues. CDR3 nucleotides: TGCGCCAGCAGCTTGGACGTCAACACTGAAGCTTTCTTT. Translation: CASSLDVNTEAFF.

Here the CDR3 DNA reads TGTGCCACCAGCAGCCGGGTGGGGACAGCGATTATGAACACTGAAGCTTTCTTT. The encoded protein is CATSSRVGTAIMNTEAFF. The V and J genes are TRBV15 and TRBJ1-1, with 7 bases that match TRBD1. The CDR3 runs 18 residues. Germline values: CDR1 LNHNV, CDR2 YYDKDF (reference sequence). V was clipped by 3 bases and J by 0 bases; unmatched bases: 13.

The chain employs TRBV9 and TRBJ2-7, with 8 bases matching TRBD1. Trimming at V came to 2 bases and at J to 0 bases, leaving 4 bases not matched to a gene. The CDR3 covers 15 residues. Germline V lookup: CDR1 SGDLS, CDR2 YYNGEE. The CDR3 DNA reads TGTGCCAGCAGCGTTGACAGGGGATTCTCCTACGAGCAGTACTTC. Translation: CASSVDRGFSYEQYF.

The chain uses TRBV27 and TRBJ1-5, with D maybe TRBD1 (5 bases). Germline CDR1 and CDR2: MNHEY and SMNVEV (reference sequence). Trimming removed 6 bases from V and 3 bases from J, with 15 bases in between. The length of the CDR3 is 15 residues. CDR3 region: CASSPWGYLNQPQHF. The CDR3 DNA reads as TGTGCCAGCAGCCCCTGGGGGTACCTCAATCAGCCCCAGCATTTT.

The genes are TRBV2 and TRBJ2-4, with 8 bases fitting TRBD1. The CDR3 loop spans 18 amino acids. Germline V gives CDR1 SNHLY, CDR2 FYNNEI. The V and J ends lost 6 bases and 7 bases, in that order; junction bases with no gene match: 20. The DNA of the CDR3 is TGTGCCAGCAGAGGACAGGGTACTGAATATTATGGGTCGAACATTCAGTACTTC. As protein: CASRGQGTEYYGSNIQYF.

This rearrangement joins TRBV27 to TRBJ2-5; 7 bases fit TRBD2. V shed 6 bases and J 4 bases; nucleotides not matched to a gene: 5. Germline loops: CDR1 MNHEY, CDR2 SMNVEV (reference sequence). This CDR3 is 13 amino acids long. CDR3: CASRSGLVETQYF. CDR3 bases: TGTGCCAGCAGGTCTGGACTAGTAGAGACCCAGTACTTC.

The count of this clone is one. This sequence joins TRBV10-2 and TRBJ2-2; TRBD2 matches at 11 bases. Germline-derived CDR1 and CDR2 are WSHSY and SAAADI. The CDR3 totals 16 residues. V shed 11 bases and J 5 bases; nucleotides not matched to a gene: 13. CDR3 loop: CAVRLAGGGHTGELFF. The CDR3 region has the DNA TGCGCCGTGCGATTAGCGGGAGGGGGTCATACCGGGGAGCTGTTTTTT.

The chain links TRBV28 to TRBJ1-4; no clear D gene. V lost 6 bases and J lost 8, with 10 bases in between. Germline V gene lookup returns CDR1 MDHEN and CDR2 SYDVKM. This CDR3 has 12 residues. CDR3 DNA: TGTGCCAGCAGGCCTTCTGGAGAAAAACTGTTTTTT. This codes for CASRPSGEKLFF.

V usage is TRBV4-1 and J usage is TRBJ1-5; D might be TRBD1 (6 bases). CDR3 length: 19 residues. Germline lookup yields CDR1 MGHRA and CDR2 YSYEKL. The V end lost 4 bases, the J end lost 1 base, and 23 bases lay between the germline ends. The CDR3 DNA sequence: TGCGCCAGCAGCCCCAGTAGGGGGGCTATGATTTCGAGCAATCAGCCCCAGCATTTT. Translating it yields CASSPSRGAMISSNQPQHF.

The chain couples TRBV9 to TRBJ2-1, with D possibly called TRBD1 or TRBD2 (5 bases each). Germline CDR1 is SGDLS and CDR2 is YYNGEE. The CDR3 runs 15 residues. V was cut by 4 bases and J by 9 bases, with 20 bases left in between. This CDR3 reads CASSFRLEGHSEQFF. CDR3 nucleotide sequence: TGTGCCAGCAGCTTTCGTTTAGAGGGGCACAGTGAGCAGTTCTTC.

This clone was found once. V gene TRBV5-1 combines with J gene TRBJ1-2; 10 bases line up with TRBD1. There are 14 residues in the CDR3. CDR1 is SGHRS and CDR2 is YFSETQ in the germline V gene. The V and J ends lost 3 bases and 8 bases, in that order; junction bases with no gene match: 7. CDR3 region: CASSWTTGGQGYTF. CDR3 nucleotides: TGCGCCAGCAGCTGGACGACAGGGGGCCAAGGCTACACCTTC. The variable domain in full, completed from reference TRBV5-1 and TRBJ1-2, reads KAGVTQTPRYLIKTRGQQVTLSCSPISGHRSVSWYQQTPGQGLQFLFEYFSETQRNKGNFPGRFSGRQFSNSRSEMNVSTLELGDSALYLCASSWTTGGQGYTFGSGTRLTVV.

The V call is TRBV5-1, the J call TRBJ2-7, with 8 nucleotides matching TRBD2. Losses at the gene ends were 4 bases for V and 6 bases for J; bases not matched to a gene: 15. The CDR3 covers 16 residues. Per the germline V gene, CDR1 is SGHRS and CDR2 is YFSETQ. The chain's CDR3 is CASSRTIAGFDSEQYF. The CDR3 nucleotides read TGCGCCAGCAGCCGGACAATAGCGGGATTTGACAGCGAGCAGTACTTC.

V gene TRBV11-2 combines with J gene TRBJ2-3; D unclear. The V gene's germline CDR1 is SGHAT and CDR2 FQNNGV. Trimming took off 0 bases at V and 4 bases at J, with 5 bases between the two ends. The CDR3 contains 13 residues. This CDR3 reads CASSLDRADTQYF. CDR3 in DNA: TGTGCCAGCAGCTTAGATAGGGCAGATACGCAGTATTTT. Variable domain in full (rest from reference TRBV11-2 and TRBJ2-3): EAGVAQSPRYKIIEKRQSVAFWCNPISGHATLYWYQQILGQGPKLLIQFQNNGVVDDSQLPKDRFSAERLKGVDSTLKIQPAKLEDSAVYLCASSLDRADTQYFGPGTRLTVL.

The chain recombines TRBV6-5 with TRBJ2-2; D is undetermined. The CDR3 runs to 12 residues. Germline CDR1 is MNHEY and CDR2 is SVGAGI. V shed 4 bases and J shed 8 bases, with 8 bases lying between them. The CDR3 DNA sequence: TGTGCCAGCAGTTCCAGTCTGGGGGAGCTGTTTTTT. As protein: CASSSSLGELFF.

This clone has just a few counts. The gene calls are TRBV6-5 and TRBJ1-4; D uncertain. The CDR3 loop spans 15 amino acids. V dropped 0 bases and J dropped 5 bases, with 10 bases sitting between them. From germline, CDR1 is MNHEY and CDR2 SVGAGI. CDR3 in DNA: TGTGCCAGCAGTTACTCCTTGGGCACAAATGAAAAACTGTTTTTT. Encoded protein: CASSYSLGTNEKLFF.

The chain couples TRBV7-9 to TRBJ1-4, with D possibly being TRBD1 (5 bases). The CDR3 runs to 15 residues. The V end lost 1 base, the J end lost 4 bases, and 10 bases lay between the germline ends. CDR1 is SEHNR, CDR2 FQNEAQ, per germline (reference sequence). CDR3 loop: CASSLEGFYNEKLFF. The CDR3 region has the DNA TGTGCCAGCAGCTTAGAGGGGTTCTATAATGAAAAACTGTTTTTT.

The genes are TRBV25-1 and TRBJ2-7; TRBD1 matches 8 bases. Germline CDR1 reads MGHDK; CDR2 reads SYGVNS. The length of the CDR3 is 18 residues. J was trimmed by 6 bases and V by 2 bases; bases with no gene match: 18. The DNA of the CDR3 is TGTGCCAGCAGTGAACCCGACAGGGGCTGGGGGCGGGGATCCGAGCAGTACTTC. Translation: CASSEPDRGWGRGSEQYF.

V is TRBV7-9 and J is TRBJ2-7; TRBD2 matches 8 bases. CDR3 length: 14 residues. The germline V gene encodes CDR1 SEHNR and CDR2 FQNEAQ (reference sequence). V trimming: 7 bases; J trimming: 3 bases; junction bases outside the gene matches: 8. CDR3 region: CASTPAGAIYEQYF. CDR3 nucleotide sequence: TGTGCCAGCACCCCAGCGGGAGCGATCTACGAGCAGTACTTC.

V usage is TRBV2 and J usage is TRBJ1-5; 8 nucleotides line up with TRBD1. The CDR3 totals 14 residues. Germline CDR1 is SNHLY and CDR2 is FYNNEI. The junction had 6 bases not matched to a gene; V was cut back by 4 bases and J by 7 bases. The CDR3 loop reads CASSGDRTRQPQHF. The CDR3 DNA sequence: TGTGCCAGCAGTGGGGACAGGACACGACAGCCCCAGCATTTT.

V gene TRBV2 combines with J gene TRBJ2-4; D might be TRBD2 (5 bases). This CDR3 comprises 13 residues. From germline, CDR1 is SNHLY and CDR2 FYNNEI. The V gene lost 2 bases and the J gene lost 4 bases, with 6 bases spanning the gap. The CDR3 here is CASSERGKNIQYF. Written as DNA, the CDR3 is TGTGCCAGCAGTGAACGGGGAAAAAACATTCAGTACTTC.

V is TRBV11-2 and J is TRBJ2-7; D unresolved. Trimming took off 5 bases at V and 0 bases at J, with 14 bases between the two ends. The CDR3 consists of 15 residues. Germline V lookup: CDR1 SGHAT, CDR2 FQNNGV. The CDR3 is CASSLRTQSSYEQYF. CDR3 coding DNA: TGTGCCAGCAGCCTAAGGACCCAAAGCTCCTACGAGCAGTACTTC.

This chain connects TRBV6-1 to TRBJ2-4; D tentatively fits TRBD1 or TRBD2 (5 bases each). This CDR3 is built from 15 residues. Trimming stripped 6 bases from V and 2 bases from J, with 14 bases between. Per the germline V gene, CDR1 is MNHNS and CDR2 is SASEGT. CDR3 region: CASRDTWGTKNIQYF. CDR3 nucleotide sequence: TGTGCCAGCAGAGATACGTGGGGGACCAAAAACATTCAGTACTTC.

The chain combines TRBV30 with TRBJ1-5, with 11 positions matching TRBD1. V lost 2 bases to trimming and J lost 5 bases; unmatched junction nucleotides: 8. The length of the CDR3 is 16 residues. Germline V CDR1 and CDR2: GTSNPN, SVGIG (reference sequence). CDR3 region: CAWSLRTGGKYQPQHF. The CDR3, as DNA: TGTGCCTGGAGTCTTCGGACAGGGGGCAAATATCAGCCCCAGCATTTT. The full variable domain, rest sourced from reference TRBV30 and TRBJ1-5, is SQTIHQWPATLVQPVGSPLSLECTVEGTSNPNLYWYRQAAGRGLQLLFYSVGIGQISSEVPQNLSASRPQDRQFILSSKKLLLSDSGFYLCAWSLRTGGKYQPQHFGDGTRLSIL.